The rows below give T cell receptor beta chains drawn from one sample of a study of blood T cell repertoires in COVID-19. The repertoire was sequenced with immunoSEQ multiplex PCR; TCRdb's copy has only in-frame clones and lacks some. Of about 70,000 clones in the sample, approximately 89% were seen once. Sample: peripheral blood. The source of these receptors is an elderly man with acute or convalescent COVID-19. The CDR3 runs from the conserved cysteine through the conserved F or W. D genes are given only for firm matches. The listing skips clone size in some rows; elsewhere it reads once, few, many or a size class.

size	V	D	J	CDR3	DNA
once	TRBV24-1	TRBD2	TRBJ2-5	CATSDFTSGEQETQYF	TGTGCCACCAGTGATTTTACTAGCGGGGAACAGGAGACCCAGTACTTC
-	TRBV27	-	TRBJ2-5	CASSYQEGETQYF	TGTGCCAGCAGTTATCAAGAGGGCGAGACCCAGTACTTC
-	TRBV30	-	TRBJ1-3	CAWSVQRGGNTIYF	TGTGCCTGGAGTGTACAAAGGGGGGGAAACACCATATATTTT
once	TRBV6-5	-	TRBJ2-3	CASGGGRRGDTQYF	TGTGCCAGCGGGGGGGGGCGACGCGGAGATACGCAGTATTTT
-	TRBV7-2	-	TRBJ1-5	CASSLMREQPQHF	TGTGCCAGCAGCTTAATGAGGGAACAGCCCCAGCATTTT
-	TRBV18	TRBD1	TRBJ1-1	CASSLQGEGAEAFF	TGTGCCAGCTCCCTACAGGGGGAGGGCGCTGAAGCTTTCTTT
-	TRBV9	-	TRBJ2-5	CASSVMSGRGETQYF	TGTGCCAGCAGCGTAATGTCCGGTCGGGGGGAGACCCAGTACTTC
few	TRBV5-1	TRBD1	TRBJ1-6	CASSLGQGAKPLHF	TGCGCCAGCAGCTTAGGACAGGGAGCGAAGCCCCTCCACTTT
few	TRBV19	TRBD1	TRBJ2-6	CASSIDRGWGNVLTF	TGTGCCAGTAGTATCGACAGGGGATGGGGCAACGTCCTGACTTTC
-	TRBV18	TRBD1	TRBJ1-2	CASSPRAGTGPLVNYGYTF	TGTGCCAGCTCACCACGGGCCGGGACAGGGCCTCTTGTTAACTATGGCTACACCTTC
-	TRBV19	TRBD1	TRBJ2-2	CASSTGTGNTGELFF	TGTGCCAGTAGTACCGGGACAGGGAACACCGGGGAGCTGTTTTTT
-	TRBV19	-	TRBJ2-7	CASSTLRDSTYEQYF	TGTGCCAGTAGTACCCTAAGGGACTCCACCTACGAGCAGTACTTC
-	TRBV5-1	-	TRBJ1-1	CASSLGDKKTAFF	TGCGCCAGCAGCTTGGGGGACAAGAAGACAGCTTTCTTT
-	TRBV28	-	TRBJ1-2	CASRGREEGYGYTF	TGTGCCAGCAGGGGGAGGGAGGAAGGCTATGGCTACACCTTC
-	TRBV4-3	-	TRBJ1-4	CASSQAGGAREKLFF	TGCGCCAGCAGCCAGGCTGGAGGGGCGAGGGAAAAACTGTTTTTT
-	TRBV5-6	TRBD1	TRBJ2-5	CASSRPRQGWETQYF	TGTGCCAGCAGCCGCCCGCGACAGGGGTGGGAGACCCAGTACTTC
-	TRBV19	TRBD1	TRBJ2-5	CASSRDRIQETQYF	TGTGCCAGTAGTCGGGACAGGATCCAAGAGACCCAGTACTTC
-	TRBV30	-	TRBJ2-3	CAWSVPGNTDTQYF	TGTGCCTGGAGTGTACCGGGTAACACAGATACGCAGTATTTT
-	TRBV6-4	TRBD1	TRBJ2-6	CASSDVVQGVREEGANVLTF	TGTGCCAGCAGTGACGTGGTACAGGGGGTCAGAGAGGAGGGGGCCAACGTCCTGACTTTC
-	TRBV5-1	TRBD1	TRBJ2-7	CASSFPPTGSSYEQYF	TGCGCCAGCAGTTTCCCTCCGACAGGGAGCTCCTACGAGCAGTACTTC
-	TRBV11-2	TRBD2	TRBJ2-1	CASSLEWREFDEQFF	TGTGCCAGCAGCTTAGAGTGGCGGGAGTTCGATGAGCAGTTCTTC
-	TRBV5-1	-	TRBJ2-7	CASSFRGSSYEQYF	TGCGCCAGCAGCTTCAGGGGTAGCAGCTACGAGCAGTACTTC
-	TRBV11-2	-	TRBJ2-5	CASSTPTSLHETQYF	TGTGCCAGCAGCACCCCTACTAGCTTGCACGAGACCCAGTACTTC
-	TRBV5-4	-	TRBJ2-7	CASSQRAGIPHEQYF	TGTGCCAGCAGCCAGAGGGCGGGGATCCCCCACGAGCAGTACTTC
-	TRBV7-9	-	TRBJ2-7	CASSLAGAADEQYF	TGTGCCAGCAGCTTAGCGGGGGCTGCAGACGAGCAGTACTTC
once	TRBV7-9	-	TRBJ1-3	CASSLGAGAGNTIYF	TGTGCCAGCAGCTTAGGGGCCGGGGCTGGAAACACCATATATTTT
once	TRBV7-8	TRBD2	TRBJ2-5	CASSLSGGEETQYF	TGTGCCAGCAGCTTGAGCGGGGGGGAAGAGACCCAGTACTTC
-	TRBV7-8	-	TRBJ1-1	CASSNGHFEAFF	TGTGCCAGCAGCAACGGACATTTTGAAGCTTTCTTT
-	TRBV19	TRBD1	TRBJ2-1	CASSRRTGGNYNEQFF	TGTGCCAGTAGTAGGCGGACAGGGGGAAACTACAATGAGCAGTTCTTC
-	TRBV5-1	-	TRBJ1-1	CASSLGRSTEDTEAFF	TGCGCCAGCAGCTTGGGTAGGTCCACGGAGGACACTGAAGCTTTCTTT
-	TRBV5-6	-	TRBJ2-7	CASSLTSTYEQYF	TGTGCCAGCAGCTTAACTAGCACCTACGAGCAGTACTTC
-	TRBV27	-	TRBJ2-2	CASSLEGGRNTGELFF	TGTGCCAGCAGTTTAGAGGGGGGGAGGAACACCGGGGAGCTGTTTTTT
-	TRBV18	TRBD1	TRBJ1-4	CASSLQGANEKLFF	TGTGCCAGCTCACTACAGGGGGCTAATGAAAAACTGTTTTTT
-	TRBV4-2	TRBD2	TRBJ2-7	CASSQLAGRDPYEQYF	TGTGCCAGCAGCCAACTAGCGGGACGGGACCCCTACGAGCAGTACTTC
-	TRBV7-2	TRBD1	TRBJ2-6	CASSFSGTGSSGANVLTF	TGTGCCAGCAGCTTTTCCGGGACAGGGAGCTCTGGGGCCAACGTCCTGACTTTC
once	TRBV19	-	TRBJ2-7	CASSSRLAGYEQYF	TGTGCCAGTAGTTCGCGATTGGCAGGCTACGAGCAGTACTTC
once	TRBV5-1	-	TRBJ2-5	CASSLGAVSQETQYF	TGCGCCAGCAGCTTGGGTGCGGTTAGCCAAGAGACCCAGTACTTC
-	TRBV5-6	-	TRBJ2-5	CASSPVSGGGSETQYF	TGTGCCAGCAGCCCCGTCTCCGGGGGAGGCTCAGAGACCCAGTACTTC
-	TRBV7-9	TRBD1	TRBJ1-5	CASSSGQGQNQPQHF	TGTGCCAGCAGCTCTGGACAGGGACAAAATCAGCCCCAGCATTTT
-	TRBV18	TRBD2	TRBJ2-1	CASSPGLGVDEQFF	TGTGCCAGCTCACCGGGACTAGGGGTCGATGAGCAGTTCTTC
-	TRBV29-1	-	TRBJ2-1	CSVVAEFGGVDEQFF	TGCAGCGTTGTGGCCGAGTTTGGAGGCGTGGATGAGCAGTTCTTC
few	TRBV9	-	TRBJ2-3	CASSPPGSVGTDTQYF	TGTGCCAGCAGCCCTCCGGGTAGCGTAGGAACAGATACGCAGTATTTT
-	TRBV5-5	-	TRBJ2-5	CASSVGLLGGVQETQYF	TGTGCCAGCAGCGTGGGACTACTTGGGGGCGTCCAAGAGACCCAGTACTTC
-	TRBV18	-	TRBJ1-1	CASSPAGENTEAFF	TGTGCCAGCTCACCAGCAGGGGAGAACACTGAAGCTTTCTTT
-	TRBV6-2/TRBV6-3	-	TRBJ1-3	CASSYSRGAGTIYF	TGTGCCAGCAGTTACTCCCGGGGAGCGGGCACCATATATTTT
-	TRBV19	TRBD2	TRBJ2-7	CASSFSGSNYEQYF	TGTGCCAGTAGTTTTAGCGGGAGCAACTACGAGCAGTACTTC
-	TRBV10-3	TRBD1	TRBJ2-7	CAISDDRVIYEQYF	TGTGCCATCAGTGACGACAGGGTTATCTACGAGCAGTACTTC
few	TRBV28	TRBD1	TRBJ1-5	CASSLGGTEPARPQHF	TGTGCCAGCAGTTTAGGGGGGACAGAACCTGCTAGACCCCAGCATTTT
-	TRBV6-8	TRBD1	TRBJ1-1	CASSLDRVTAFF	TGTGCCAGCAGTCTGGACAGGGTCACAGCTTTCTTT
-	TRBV7-2	-	TRBJ2-2	CASSLSGGGNHGELFF	TGTGCCAGCAGCTTATCGGGGGGCGGGAATCACGGGGAGCTGTTTTTT
-	TRBV4-2	TRBD2	TRBJ2-2	CASSQEFGRAGGPGELFF	TGTGCCAGCAGCCAAGAGTTTGGTCGAGCGGGAGGGCCCGGGGAGCTGTTTTTT
-	TRBV21-1	-	TRBJ2-1	CASSARVRESLYNEQFF	TGTGCCAGCAGCGCCCGAGTGCGGGAGAGCCTTTACAATGAGCAGTTCTTC
-	TRBV5-1	TRBD1	TRBJ2-2	CASSTQGANTGELFF	TGCGCCAGCAGCACACAGGGGGCGAACACCGGGGAGCTGTTTTTT
-	TRBV7-8	-	TRBJ1-2	CASSLADRDGYTF	TGTGCCAGCAGCTTAGCTGACAGAGATGGCTACACCTTC
-	TRBV7-2	TRBD1	TRBJ2-5	CASSQNTGGVGKTQYF	TGTGCCAGCAGCCAAAACACAGGGGGCGTTGGAAAGACCCAGTACTTC
-	TRBV24-1	TRBD2	TRBJ2-5	CATSEETSGSWETQYF	TGTGCCACCAGTGAAGAGACTAGCGGGAGCTGGGAGACCCAGTACTTC
-	TRBV25-1	TRBD1	TRBJ1-2	CASSDPDRANYGYTF	TGTGCCAGCAGTGACCCGGACAGGGCTAACTATGGCTACACCTTC